This record looks at one TCR beta chain sequence and its context. The antigen is not known. The junction shows a germline mismatch at one end, possibly a read error. TCR beta CDR3 region amplification was performed from RNA transcripts. TCR CDR3 underwent first-round RT-PCR with the HTBI primer set. TCRdb fed the multiplex PCR reads into MiXCR, producing one record per CDR3 protein. Of 600,000 to 800,000 distinct CDR3 sequences in the sample, approximately 36% were seen once. This entry is derived from a study of T cells in Graves' hyperthyroidism and ophthalmopathy. Overall study findings and caveats: The authors' 13 V-J model separated ophthalmopathy from stable hyperthyroidism.

CDR3 size: 14 residues. CDR1 is ENHRY and CDR2 is SYGVKD in the germline V gene. Patients having uncontrolled infection, another autoimmune disease, pregnancy or lactation were not included. Diagnosis relied on clinical symptoms, serum thyroxine and TRAb, thyroid ultrasound and orbital computed tomography. V gene TRBV10-3 combines with J gene TRBJ1-2, with 9 nucleotides matching TRBD1. Sequencing used blood. This receptor was obtained from a woman aged 40-49 years with Graves' hyperthyroidism. The CDR3 protein is CAIGETGGDYGYTF. For the CDR3, the DNA is TGTGCCATCGGTGAGACAGGGGGAGACTATGGCTACACCTTC.